These 29 T cell receptor beta chains share one sample of origin, sequenced in a study of blood T cell repertoires in COVID-19. Some clones are missing from TCRdb's copy, which holds only in-frame ones; the method was immunoSEQ multiplex PCR. Here the sample spans 90,000 or so clones, roughly 85% being singletons. The sample comprised peripheral blood. Every receptor here comes from a man aged 60 to 75 with acute or convalescent COVID-19.

In its sample, this clone was seen a few times. The rearrangement uses TRBV5-5 and TRBJ2-1; 9 bases are shared with TRBD2. Per germline, CDR1 SGHKS and CDR2 YYEKEE (reference sequence). This CDR3 contains 15 residues. V gave up 4 bases and J gave up 2 bases; unmatched junction bases: 4. The chain's CDR3 is CASSLAGPTYNEQFF. The CDR3 bases are TGTGCCAGCAGCCTAGCGGGACCTACCTACAATGAGCAGTTCTTC. The full variable domain, in which reference TRBV5-5 and TRBJ2-1 provide the parts outside the CDR3, is DAGVTQSPTHLIKTRGQQVTLRCSPISGHKSVSWYQQVLGQGPQFIFQYYEKEERGRGNFPDRFSARQFPNYSSELNVNALLLGDSALYLCASSLAGPTYNEQFFGPGTRLTVL.

CDR3 bases: TGTGCCAGCACCACAACAAGGAGCCTCAATTCACCCCTCCACTTT. It codes for CASTTTRSLNSPLHF. The chain recombines TRBV2 with TRBJ1-6; D call uncertain. The germline gives CDR1 SNHLY, CDR2 FYNNEI. This CDR3 comprises 15 residues. The V gene lost 7 bases and the J gene lost 7 bases, with 17 bases spanning the gap. Using reference TRBV2 and TRBJ1-6 for the parts outside the CDR3, the full variable domain is EPEVTQTPSHQVTQMGQEVILRCVPISNHLYFYWYRQILGQKVEFLVSFYNNEISEKSEIFDDQFSVERPDGSNFTLKIRSTKLEDSAMYFCASTTTRSLNSPLHFGNGTRLTVT.

The genes are TRBV5-6 and TRBJ2-7; D gene unclear. Trimming cost V 7 bases and J 3 bases, with 8 bases left between them. This CDR3 region has 11 residues. Germline assignment: CDR1 SGHDT and CDR2 YYEEEE. The CDR3 loop is CASQNVYEQYF. CDR3 coding DNA: TGTGCCAGCCAAAATGTCTACGAGCAGTACTTC.

Comments on this clone: This sample also contains other DNA sequences that code for the same CDR3. The chain is built from TRBV11-3 and TRBJ1-1; D unclear. Germline loops: CDR1 SGHNT, CDR2 YENEEA. CDR3 size: 14 residues. The V end lost 5 bases, the J end lost 1 base, and 11 bases lay between the germline ends. The CDR3 nucleotides read TGTGCCAGCAGCCGAGGAGGACGGAACACTGAAGCTTTCTTT. It translates to CASSRGGRNTEAFF.

The chain combines TRBV7-8 with TRBJ1-4, with no clear D. The CDR3 loop spans 16 amino acids. The germline V and J ends were trimmed by 1 base and 8 bases, with 17 bases remaining between them. Germline V gene sequence: CDR1 SGHVS, CDR2 FQNEAQ. The CDR3 here is CASSLGRVVVREKLFF. DNA for the CDR3: TGTGCCAGCAGCTTAGGGAGGGTAGTAGTACGAGAAAAACTGTTTTTT.

This clone was counted only a few times. CDR3 sequence: CASSQASGNTIYF. The CDR3, as DNA: TGTGCCAGCAGCCAAGCATCTGGAAACACCATATATTTT. The chain recombines TRBV14 with TRBJ1-3; no clear D. Trimming removed 1 base at V and 1 base at J, with 2 bases between. CDR1 and CDR2 (germline): SGHDN, FVKESK. The CDR3 is 13 amino acids.

The gene calls are TRBV28 and TRBJ1-5; no reliable D call. V lost 6 bases and J lost 2, with 11 bases in between. The V gene's germline CDR1 is MDHEN and CDR2 SYDVKM. The CDR3 is made up of 14 amino acids. This chain's CDR3 is CASRRGGGNQPQHF. In DNA, the CDR3 is TGTGCCAGCAGACGGGGTGGGGGCAATCAGCCCCAGCATTTT.

V is TRBV9 and J is TRBJ2-7; TRBD2 is a possible D gene (6 bases). The V and J ends lost 3 bases and 6 bases respectively, with 22 bases between them. The CDR3 runs to 16 residues. The germline V gene encodes CDR1 SGDLS and CDR2 YYNGEE. CDR3 coding DNA: TGTGCCAGCAGCGCTGCTTCGACCCACCTGGGAGGCGAGCAGTACTTC. Amino acid sequence: CASSAASTHLGGEQYF.

The chain is built from TRBV5-4 and TRBJ1-2; 7 positions agree with TRBD1. The germline gives CDR1 SGHNT, CDR2 YYREEE (reference sequence). The V segment lost 3 bases and the J segment 4 bases; nucleotides outside the gene matches: 12. This CDR3 contains 16 residues. The CDR3 loop is CASSSTGFAPGYGYTF. The CDR3 DNA is TGTGCCAGCAGCTCGACAGGGTTTGCGCCAGGCTATGGCTACACCTTC.

V is TRBV25-1 and J is TRBJ1-6, with TRBD1 matching over 8 bases. Trimming took 3 bases from V and 5 from J; bases not matched to a gene: 3. Germline CDR1 MGHDK, CDR2 SYGVNS. This CDR3 is 15 amino acids long. Written as DNA, the CDR3 is TGTGCCAGCAGTGATACGACAGGGGATAATTCACCCCTCCACTTT. Its protein product is CASSDTTGDNSPLHF.

This chain links TRBV24-1 with TRBJ2-3; 10 nucleotides match TRBD2. The CDR3 is made up of 13 amino acids. The V gene end was trimmed by 9 bases and the J gene end by 3 bases; junction bases not matched to a gene: 2. Germline values: CDR1 KGHDR, CDR2 SFDVKD. This CDR3 reads CATCSGRTDTQYF. Here the CDR3 DNA reads TGTGCCACCTGTAGCGGGAGGACAGATACGCAGTATTTT.

The chain employs TRBV6-5 and TRBJ1-4; D ambiguous. The germline V gene has CDR1 MNHEY and CDR2 SVGAGI. The CDR3 spans 15 residues. The V end lost 5 bases, the J end lost 4 bases, and 14 bases lay between the germline ends. The CDR3, as DNA: TGTGCCAGCAGTACAACCCACAGACGTAATGAAAAACTGTTTTTT. This gives the protein CASSTTHRRNEKLFF.

The rearrangement uses TRBV18 and TRBJ2-2; a possible D gene is TRBD2 (5 bases). Germline CDR1 reads KGHSH; CDR2 reads LQKENI. CDR3 length: 16 amino acids. V lost 2 bases and J lost 0, with 10 bases in between. The CDR3 bases are TGTGCCAGCTCACCATACCCGGGAACGAACACCGGGGAGCTGTTTTTT. It specifies CASSPYPGTNTGELFF.

This chain connects TRBV4-1 to TRBJ2-3, with 8 bases matching TRBD2. Germline V CDR1 and CDR2: MGHRA, YSYEKL. The CDR3 has 17 amino acids. V shed 0 bases, J shed 4 bases, and the junction held 9 bases outside the gene matches. CDR3 sequence reads: CASSQDMRRGAPDTQYF. The CDR3 nucleotides are TGCGCCAGCAGCCAAGATATGAGGCGGGGGGCGCCAGATACGCAGTATTTT.

The chain is built from TRBV27 and TRBJ2-1, with 9 bases that match TRBD2. V was clipped by 4 bases and J by 3 bases; unmatched bases: 4. This CDR3 has 15 residues. Germline CDR1 MNHEY, CDR2 SMNVEV (reference sequence). The CDR3 region has the DNA TGTGCCAGCAGTTCACTTAGCGGGAGCTACAATGAGCAGTTCTTC. Translating gives CASSSLSGSYNEQFF.

The chain recombines TRBV14 with TRBJ2-2; TRBD2 is a possible D gene (6 bases). V shed 4 bases and J shed 4 bases, with 13 bases lying between them. Germline V lookup: CDR1 SGHDN, CDR2 FVKESK. The CDR3 extends over 15 amino acids. CDR3 residues: CASSLVTAGTGELFF. CDR3 DNA: TGTGCCAGCAGCCTCGTGACAGCGGGCACCGGGGAGCTGTTTTTT.

The rearrangement joins TRBV6-5 to TRBJ1-3; D gene uncertain. This CDR3 has 14 amino acids. V lost 6 bases and J lost 0, with 9 bases in between. Per the germline V gene, CDR1 is MNHEY and CDR2 is SVGAGI. This CDR3 reads CASRMTGSGNTIYF. The CDR3 DNA reads as TGTGCCAGCAGGATGACGGGCTCTGGAAACACCATATATTTT.

This chain joins TRBV10-3 and TRBJ2-1, with unresolved D. Germline loops: CDR1 ENHRY, CDR2 SYGVKD. V was pared by 1 base and J by 7 bases, with 14 bases between. The CDR3 totals 15 residues. The CDR3 DNA reads TGTGCCATCAGTGAGTGGCCCCAGCAGGTAAATGAGCAGTTCTTC. Amino acids: CAISEWPQQVNEQFF.

CDR3 region: CASSYGRERTYEQYF. The CDR3 region has the DNA TGTGCCAGCAGTTACGGGCGGGAGAGGACCTACGAGCAGTACTTC. The chain employs TRBV6-5 and TRBJ2-7; 7 nucleotides match TRBD2. Germline-derived CDR1 and CDR2 are MNHEY and SVGAGI. With V trimmed by 2 bases and J by 2 bases, 6 bases remained unmatched. This CDR3 is built from 15 residues.

The chain recombines TRBV30 with TRBJ2-5, with D possibly being TRBD1 (6 bases). The CDR3 extends over 13 amino acids. V shed 2 bases and J shed 1 base, with 8 bases lying between them. Germline CDR1 and CDR2: GTSNPN and SVGIG (reference sequence). The CDR3 here is CAWSRDTQETQYF. The CDR3 nucleotides read TGTGCCTGGAGTAGGGACACCCAAGAGACCCAGTACTTC.

The V gene is TRBV4-2, the J gene TRBJ2-1; a possible D gene is TRBD2 (5 bases). This CDR3 has 14 residues. In germline, CDR1 is LGHNA, CDR2 YNFKEQ. V lost 1 base and J 7 bases, leaving 11 bases between the germline ends. As DNA, the CDR3 is TGTGCCAGCAGCCAAGTTTTTAGCGAAAATGAGCAGTTCTTC. This codes for CASSQVFSENEQFF.

The genes are TRBV21-1 and TRBJ1-5. TRBV21-1 is labeled a pseudogene. This CDR3 region has 13 residues. In nucleotides, the CDR3 is TGTGCCAACTTGCGGGGGCACAATCAGCCCCAGCATTTT. Translated: CANLRGHNQPQHF.

The V gene is TRBV7-9, the J gene TRBJ1-1; unclear D gene. The germline CDR1 and CDR2 sequences are SEHNR and FQNEAQ (reference sequence). The CDR3 is 12 residues long. The V and J ends lost 5 bases and 6 bases respectively, with 10 bases between them. The CDR3 bases are TGTGCCAGCAGCGCTCAGTTTGCTGAAGCTTTCTTT. Its protein is CASSAQFAEAFF.

This rearrangement joins TRBV3-1 (or the pseudogene TRBV3-2) to TRBJ2-7, with D possibly TRBD1 on 6 matching bases. There are 16 residues in the CDR3. V dropped 2 bases and J dropped 5 bases, with 19 bases sitting between them. Germline V gene data show CDR1 as LGHDT and CDR2 as YNNKEL (reference sequence). The CDR3 loop is CASSQSGASAHDEQYF. The CDR3 DNA reads as TGTGCCAGCAGCCAATCAGGGGCGTCAGCTCACGACGAGCAGTACTTC.

This chain links TRBV6-5 with TRBJ2-2; 9 positions agree with TRBD2. The CDR3 is 15 residues long. V lost 6 bases and J lost 9; bases outside the gene matches: 11. Per the germline V gene, CDR1 is MNHEY and CDR2 is SVGAGI. CDR3 sequence: CASRRSASGERELFF. The CDR3 coding sequence is TGTGCCAGCAGACGCTCGGCTAGCGGGGAGCGGGAGCTGTTTTTT.

The chain links TRBV19 to TRBJ2-7; D perhaps matches TRBD1 (6 bases). Germline V gene data show CDR1 as LNHDA and CDR2 as SQIVND (reference sequence). The CDR3 sequence is 14 residues long. V dropped 7 bases and J dropped 1 base, with 14 bases sitting between them. The CDR3 protein is CASKDSFTSYEQYF. CDR3 bases: TGTGCCAGTAAGGACAGTTTTACTTCCTACGAGCAGTACTTC.

The genes are TRBV6-5 and TRBJ2-1; 9 bases fit TRBD2. Per germline, CDR1 MNHEY and CDR2 SVGAGI. The CDR3 has 14 amino acids. Unmatched junction bases numbered 9, after V lost 6 bases and J lost 9 bases. The CDR3 DNA reads as TGTGCCAGCAGCCTAGCGGGATCTAATTCTGAGCAGTTCTTC. Translation gives CASSLAGSNSEQFF.

This clone was counted only a few times. The chain is built from TRBV30 and TRBJ2-2, with 11 bases matching TRBD1. From germline, CDR1 is GTSNPN and CDR2 SVGIG (reference sequence). The trim removed 2 bases at V and 4 bases at J, leaving 6 bases unmatched. The CDR3 sequence is 16 residues long. The CDR3 loop reads CAWSRFGTGGTGELFF. In DNA, the CDR3 is TGTGCCTGGAGTCGCTTCGGGACAGGGGGCACCGGGGAGCTGTTTTTT.

This clone was counted a single time. V usage is TRBV10-3 and J usage is TRBJ1-5, with a weak D call TRBD1 (6 bases). V shed 7 bases and J shed 5 bases, with 12 bases lying between them. Germline V gene sequence: CDR1 ENHRY, CDR2 SYGVKD. The CDR3 loop spans 13 amino acids. The CDR3 coding sequence is TGTGCCATCACCCGACAGGTTGATCAGCCCCAGCATTTT. It specifies CAITRQVDQPQHF.